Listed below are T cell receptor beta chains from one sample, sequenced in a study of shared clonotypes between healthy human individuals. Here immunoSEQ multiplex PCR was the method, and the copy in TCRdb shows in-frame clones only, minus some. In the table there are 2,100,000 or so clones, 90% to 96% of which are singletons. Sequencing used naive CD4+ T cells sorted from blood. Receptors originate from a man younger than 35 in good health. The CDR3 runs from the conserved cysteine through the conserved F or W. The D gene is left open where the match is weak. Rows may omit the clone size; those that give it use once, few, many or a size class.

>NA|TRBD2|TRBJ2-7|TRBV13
TGTGCCAGCGGACAGCGGGGGGCCTACGAGCAGTACTTC
CASGQRGAYEQYF
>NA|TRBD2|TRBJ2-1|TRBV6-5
TGTGCCAGCAGGTTAGCGGGAGGGAATGAGCAGTTCTTC
CASRLAGGNEQFF
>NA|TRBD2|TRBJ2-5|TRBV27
TGTGCCAGCAGTCCTAGGACTAGTGGGGAGACCCAGTACTTC
CASSPRTSGETQYF
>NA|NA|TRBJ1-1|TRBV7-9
TGTGCCAGCACCCATTCAGACAGGCTAGATTCTGAAGCTTTCTTT
CASTHSDRLDSEAFF
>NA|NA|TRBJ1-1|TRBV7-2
TGTGCCAGCAGCCTCAGGGTGGGGGGGACTGAAGCTTTCTTT
CASSLRVGGTEAFF
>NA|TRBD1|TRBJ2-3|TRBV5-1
TGCGCCAGCAGCTTGGGGGACAGGGGAGATACGCAGTATTTT
CASSLGDRGDTQYF
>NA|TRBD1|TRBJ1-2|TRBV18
TGTGCCAGCTCACTTGAACAGGGGAAAGGAGGCTATGGCTACACCTTC
CASSLEQGKGGYGYTF
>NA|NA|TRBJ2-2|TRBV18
TGTGCCAGCTCCCCCTCAACGCAGGATTTCACCGGGGAGCTGTTTTTT
CASSPSTQDFTGELFF
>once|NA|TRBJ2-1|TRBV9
TGTGCCAGCAGCGTAGGGGCCACCGGGACCGGAGGCCTCAATGAGCAGTTCTTC
CASSVGATGTGGLNEQFF
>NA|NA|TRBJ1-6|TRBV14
TGTGCCAGCAGCCTGCGAACAAACCGGGACATAGAATCACCCCTCCACTTT
CASSLRTNRDIESPLHF
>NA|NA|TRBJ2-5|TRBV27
TGTGCCAGCAGTTTGGGATGGGGCGAGACCCAGTACTTC
CASSLGWGETQYF
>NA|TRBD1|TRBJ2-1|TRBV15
TGTGCCACCAGCAGAGGGACAGGGGGAGATGAGCAGTTCTTC
CATSRGTGGDEQFF
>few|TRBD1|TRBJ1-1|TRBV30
TGTGCCTGGAGTGGGACAGGGGAAGCTTTCTTT
CAWSGTGEAFF
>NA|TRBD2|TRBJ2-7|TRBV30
TGTGCCGGAGAAGGGAGGGCCGACGAGCAGTACTTC
CAGEGRADEQYF
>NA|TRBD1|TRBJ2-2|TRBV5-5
TGTGCCAGCAGCTCTACAGGGGGCTTGCACACCGGGGAGCTGTTTTTT
CASSSTGGLHTGELFF